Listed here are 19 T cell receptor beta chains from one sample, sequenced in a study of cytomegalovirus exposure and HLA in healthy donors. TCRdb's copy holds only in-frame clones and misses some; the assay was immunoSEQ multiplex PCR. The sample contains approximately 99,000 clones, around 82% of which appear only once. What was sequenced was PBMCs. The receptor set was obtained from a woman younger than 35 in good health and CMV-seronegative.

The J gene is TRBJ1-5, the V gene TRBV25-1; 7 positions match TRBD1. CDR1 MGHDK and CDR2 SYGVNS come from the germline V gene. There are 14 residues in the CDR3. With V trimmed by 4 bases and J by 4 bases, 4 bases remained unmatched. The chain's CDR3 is CASSVTGSNQPQHF. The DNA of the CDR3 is TGTGCCAGCAGTGTGACAGGGAGTAATCAGCCCCAGCATTTT.

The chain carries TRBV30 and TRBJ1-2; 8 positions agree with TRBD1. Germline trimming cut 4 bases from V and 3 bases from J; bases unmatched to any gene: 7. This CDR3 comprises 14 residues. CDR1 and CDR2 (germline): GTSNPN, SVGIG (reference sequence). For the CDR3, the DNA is TGTGCCTGGACAGGGGGCCCGGCCTACTATGGCTACACCTTC. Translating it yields CAWTGGPAYYGYTF.

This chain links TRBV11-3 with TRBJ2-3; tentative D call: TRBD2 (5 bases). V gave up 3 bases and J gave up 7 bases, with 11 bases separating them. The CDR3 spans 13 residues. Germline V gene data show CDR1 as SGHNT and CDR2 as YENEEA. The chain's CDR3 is CASSLGEGNTQYF. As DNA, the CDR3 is TGTGCCAGCAGCTTGGGCGAGGGTAATACGCAGTATTTT.

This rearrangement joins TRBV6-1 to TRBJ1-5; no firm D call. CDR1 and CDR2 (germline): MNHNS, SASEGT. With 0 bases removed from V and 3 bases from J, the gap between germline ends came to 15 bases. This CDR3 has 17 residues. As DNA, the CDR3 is TGTGCCAGCAGTGAAGCGCAGGTAAGGGAGTTCAATCAGCCCCAGCATTTT. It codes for CASSEAQVREFNQPQHF.

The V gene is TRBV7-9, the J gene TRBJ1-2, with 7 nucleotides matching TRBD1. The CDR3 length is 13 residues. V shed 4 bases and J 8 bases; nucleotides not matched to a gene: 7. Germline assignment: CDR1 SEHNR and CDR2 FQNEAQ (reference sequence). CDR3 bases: TGTGCCAGCAGCTCGGCAGGGGGTAACGGCTACACCTTC. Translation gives CASSSAGGNGYTF.

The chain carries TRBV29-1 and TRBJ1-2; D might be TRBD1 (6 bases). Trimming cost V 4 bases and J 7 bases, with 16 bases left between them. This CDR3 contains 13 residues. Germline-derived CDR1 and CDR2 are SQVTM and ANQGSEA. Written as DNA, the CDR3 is TGCAGCGTTGCGACGCAGGGGTTGGGTGGCTACACCTTC. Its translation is CSVATQGLGGYTF.

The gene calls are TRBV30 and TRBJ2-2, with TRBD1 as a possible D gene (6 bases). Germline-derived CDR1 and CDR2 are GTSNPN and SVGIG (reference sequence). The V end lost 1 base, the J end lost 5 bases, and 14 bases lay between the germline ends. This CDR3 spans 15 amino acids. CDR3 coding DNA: TGTGCCTGGAGTGGGGACATTCTGGGGACCGGGGAGCTGTTTTTT. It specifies CAWSGDILGTGELFF.

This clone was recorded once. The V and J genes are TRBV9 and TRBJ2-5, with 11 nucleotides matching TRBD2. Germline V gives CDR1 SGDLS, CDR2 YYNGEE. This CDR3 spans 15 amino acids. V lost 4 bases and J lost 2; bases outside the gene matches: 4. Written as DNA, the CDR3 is TGTGCCAGCAGCCCGACTAGCGGGGTACAAGAGACCCAGTACTTC. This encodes CASSPTSGVQETQYF.

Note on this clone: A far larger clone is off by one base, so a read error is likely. The CDR3 sequence is CASSPSVTGELFF. The CDR3 DNA sequence: TGTGCCAGCAGCCCTAGCGTCACCGGGGAGCTGTTTTTT. The chain combines TRBV6-1 with TRBJ2-2; TRBD2 might be the D (6 bases). Trimming removed 6 bases from V and 4 bases from J, with 9 bases in between. The V gene's germline CDR1 is MNHNS and CDR2 SASEGT. CDR3 length: 13 amino acids.

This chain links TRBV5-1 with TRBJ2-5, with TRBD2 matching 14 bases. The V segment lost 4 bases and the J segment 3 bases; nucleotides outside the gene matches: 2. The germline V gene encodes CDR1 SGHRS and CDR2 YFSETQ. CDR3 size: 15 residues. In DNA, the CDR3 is TGCGCCAGCAGCGGGGGACTAGCGGGGGAAGAGACCCAGTACTTC. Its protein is CASSGGLAGEETQYF.

CDR3 amino acids: CASRPDRGREADTQYF. The CDR3 DNA reads as TGCGCCAGCAGGCCTGACAGGGGGCGCGAGGCAGATACGCAGTATTTT. The V and J genes are TRBV5-1 and TRBJ2-3, with 10 bases aligning to TRBD1. V shed 5 bases and J 4 bases; nucleotides not matched to a gene: 10. Germline CDR1 and CDR2: SGHRS and YFSETQ. The CDR3 has 16 residues.

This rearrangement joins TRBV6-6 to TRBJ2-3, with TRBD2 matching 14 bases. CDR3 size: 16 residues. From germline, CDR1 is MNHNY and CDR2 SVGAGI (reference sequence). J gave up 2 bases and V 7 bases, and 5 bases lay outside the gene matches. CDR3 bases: TGTGCCAGCACCGGACTAGCGGGGGGCGTCACAGATACGCAGTATTTT. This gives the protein CASTGLAGGVTDTQYF.

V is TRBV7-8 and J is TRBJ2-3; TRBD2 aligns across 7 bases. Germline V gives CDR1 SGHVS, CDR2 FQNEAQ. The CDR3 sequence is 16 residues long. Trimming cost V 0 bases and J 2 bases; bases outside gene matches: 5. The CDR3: CASSLAGSGYTDTQYF. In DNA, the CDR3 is TGTGCCAGCAGCTTAGCGGGTAGCGGGTACACAGATACGCAGTATTTT.

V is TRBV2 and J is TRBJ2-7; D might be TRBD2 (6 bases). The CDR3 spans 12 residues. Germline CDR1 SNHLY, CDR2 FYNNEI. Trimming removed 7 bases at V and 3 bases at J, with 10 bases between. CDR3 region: CASKWGVYEQYF. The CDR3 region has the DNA TGTGCCAGCAAATGGGGGGTCTACGAGCAGTACTTC.

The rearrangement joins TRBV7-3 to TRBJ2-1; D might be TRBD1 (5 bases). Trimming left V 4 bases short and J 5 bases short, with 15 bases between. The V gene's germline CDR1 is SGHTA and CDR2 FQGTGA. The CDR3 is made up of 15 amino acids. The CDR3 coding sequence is TGTGCCAGCAGCTCAGGGTCCACCTGGAACAATGAGCAGTTCTTC. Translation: CASSSGSTWNNEQFF.

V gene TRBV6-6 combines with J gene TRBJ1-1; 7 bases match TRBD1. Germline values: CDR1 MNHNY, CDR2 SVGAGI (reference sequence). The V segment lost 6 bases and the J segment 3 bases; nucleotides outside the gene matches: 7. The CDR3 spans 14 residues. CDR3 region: CASRKGGPDTEAFF. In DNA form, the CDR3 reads TGTGCCAGCAGAAAAGGGGGCCCTGACACTGAAGCTTTCTTT.

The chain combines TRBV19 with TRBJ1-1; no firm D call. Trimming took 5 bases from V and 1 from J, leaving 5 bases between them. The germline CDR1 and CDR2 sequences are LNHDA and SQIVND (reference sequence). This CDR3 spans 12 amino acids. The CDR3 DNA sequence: TGTGCCAGTAGTTGGAGGAACACTGAAGCTTTCTTT. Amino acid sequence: CASSWRNTEAFF.

CDR3 DNA sequence: TGTGCCAGCAGCTTCAGACTCATGAACACTGAAGCTTTCTTT. This codes for CASSFRLMNTEAFF. The rearrangement links TRBV7-8 to TRBJ1-1; D is unclear. The CDR3 runs to 14 residues. Germline assignment: CDR1 SGHVS and CDR2 FQNEAQ. The V end lost 3 bases, the J end lost 0 bases, and 8 bases lay between the germline ends.

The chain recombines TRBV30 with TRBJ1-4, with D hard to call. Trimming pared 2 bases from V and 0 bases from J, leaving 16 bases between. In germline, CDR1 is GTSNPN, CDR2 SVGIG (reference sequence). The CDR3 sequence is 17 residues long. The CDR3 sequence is CAWSPQEKFATNEKLFF. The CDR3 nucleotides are TGTGCCTGGAGTCCCCAGGAAAAATTTGCAACTAATGAAAAACTGTTTTTT.